One and the same sample provided the 30 T cell receptor beta chains below, sequenced in a study of blood T cell repertoires in COVID-19 (dated by TCRdb to the early 2020s). Library construction relied on the immunoSEQ multiplex PCR assay. TCRdb stores this immuneACCESS table with in-frame sequences only. Part of the clones is absent; in the studies checked, under half of the shortfall reflects unresolved V genes, and no reason is known for the rest. This sample comprises roughly 150,000 clones, 80% of them detected only once. The ten largest clonotypes hold just over 0.55% of the sample. The sequenced sample consisted of peripheral blood. The receptors derive from a man in his sixties with acute or convalescent COVID-19.

This chain joins TRBV4-2 and TRBJ2-1; D is possibly TRBD2 (5 bases). V was pared by 0 bases and J by 5 bases, with 11 bases between. The CDR3 has 15 residues. CDR1 LGHNA and CDR2 YNFKEQ come from the germline V gene. The CDR3 DNA sequence: TGTGCCAGCAGCCAAGAAAGGCGAGGGAACAATGAGCAGTTCTTC. Translated, it gives CASSQERRGNNEQFF.

The chain recombines TRBV6-4 with TRBJ1-2; 7 nucleotides match TRBD1. The CDR3 loop spans 13 amino acids. Trimming cost V 4 bases and J 7 bases; bases outside gene matches: 6. CDR1 is MRHNA, CDR2 SNTAGT, per germline. CDR3 sequence (DNA): TGTGCCAGCAGTGCGACAGGGACTCTTGGCTACACCTTC. Protein: CASSATGTLGYTF.

The V and J genes are TRBV11-3 and TRBJ2-5; 7 bases match TRBD1. This CDR3 has 13 amino acids. The germline V gene encodes CDR1 SGHNT and CDR2 YENEEA. Trimming at V came to 5 bases and at J to 3 bases, leaving 3 bases not matched to a gene. The DNA of the CDR3 is TGTGCCAGCAGCCACGGGACAGAAGAGACCCAGTACTTC. It codes for CASSHGTEETQYF.

This chain joins TRBV11-2 and TRBJ1-6; weak D call: TRBD1 (6 bases). Trimming shortened V by 1 base and J by 10 bases, and 14 bases separated the two germline ends. The germline V gene encodes CDR1 SGHAT and CDR2 FQNNGV. The CDR3 covers 15 residues. CDR3 DNA: TGTGCCAGCAGCTTAGCAGGCAGGGGCGGGTCACCCCTCCACTTT. It is translated as CASSLAGRGGSPLHF.

The gene calls are TRBV7-2 and TRBJ2-7, with D perhaps TRBD2 (7 bases). The CDR3 runs to 17 residues. The germline gives CDR1 SGHTA, CDR2 FQGNSA. Trimming stripped 1 base from V and 2 bases from J, with 18 bases between. This CDR3 reads CASSLGGGLGRAYEQYF. For the CDR3, the DNA is TGTGCCAGCAGCTTAGGGGGGGGCTTGGGAAGGGCCTACGAGCAGTACTTC.

V gene TRBV5-5 combines with J gene TRBJ2-5; D call uncertain. Trimming left V 0 bases short and J 1 base short, with 10 bases between. Germline V gives CDR1 SGHKS, CDR2 YYEKEE (reference sequence). This CDR3 is 15 amino acids long. As DNA, the CDR3 is TGTGCCAGCAGCTTGGCTATCGGTTTCCAAGAGACCCAGTACTTC. Translated: CASSLAIGFQETQYF.

This clone was seen a single time. In nucleotides, the CDR3 is TGTGCCAGCAGCCTCCGGACAGCCGGGGAGCTGTTTTTT. It translates to CASSLRTAGELFF. The rearrangement joins TRBV14 to TRBJ2-2; D is perhaps TRBD1 (6 bases). V lost 4 bases to trimming and J lost 6 bases, with 9 bases between them. Germline CDR1 and CDR2: SGHDN and FVKESK. The CDR3 runs to 13 residues.

The chain has TRBV10-3 and TRBJ1-2; D possibly corresponds to TRBD1 (6 bases). CDR1 ENHRY and CDR2 SYGVKD come from the germline V gene. Trimming removed 5 bases at V and 3 bases at J, with 13 bases between. The CDR3 spans 14 residues. This CDR3 reads CAISTPTGYYGYTF. The CDR3 DNA reads TGTGCCATCAGTACGCCTACAGGGTACTATGGCTACACCTTC.

In this sample, this clone turned up once. The rearrangement uses TRBV3-1 (or the pseudogene TRBV3-2) and TRBJ1-2; possibly TRBD1 for D (5 bases). Between the trimmed V and J ends, which lost 3 bases and 4 bases, there was a span of 12 bases. The CDR3 is 14 residues long. Looked up from germline, CDR1 is LGHDT and CDR2 is YNNKEL (reference sequence). As DNA, the CDR3 is TGTGCCAGCAGCCATCCCCTAGACAGCTATGGCTACACCTTC. Protein sequence: CASSHPLDSYGYTF.

This clone was picked up a small number of times. The chain is built from TRBV7-2 and TRBJ1-5; a possible D gene is TRBD1 (5 bases). CDR3 length: 16 residues. Trimming removed 0 bases from V and 0 bases from J, with 9 bases in between. The germline V gene has CDR1 SGHTA and CDR2 FQGNSA. The CDR3 DNA sequence: TGTGCCAGCAGCTTAGCGGGGCTGAATAGCAATCAGCCCCAGCATTTT. Amino acids: CASSLAGLNSNQPQHF.

The rearrangement links TRBV6-5 to TRBJ2-7; 8 bases agree with TRBD1. The CDR3 length is 12 residues. Germline V gives CDR1 MNHEY, CDR2 SVGAGI. V was clipped by 8 bases and J by 1 base; unmatched bases: 1. This CDR3 is CASGQGSYEQYF. In nucleotides, the CDR3 is TGTGCCAGCGGACAGGGTTCCTACGAGCAGTACTTC.

The rearrangement links TRBV27 to TRBJ2-6, with D possibly TRBD1 on 5 matching bases. CDR1 and CDR2 from the germline V gene are MNHEY and SMNVEV (reference sequence). Trimming cost V 2 bases and J 0 bases, with 8 bases left between them. The CDR3 extends over 16 amino acids. CDR3 nucleotides: TGTGCCAGCAGTTTAGGCAGGGTCTCTGGGGCCAACGTCCTGACTTTC. Translation: CASSLGRVSGANVLTF.

The chain uses TRBV12-3 or TRBV12-4 and TRBJ2-7; tentatively, D is TRBD1 (5 bases). This CDR3 contains 12 residues. Trimming removed 4 bases from V and 6 bases from J, with 10 bases in between. The CDR3 nucleotides are TGTGCCAGCAGTTCAGGGATTCCCGAGCAGTACTTC. This translates into CASSSGIPEQYF.

The chain carries TRBV7-2 and TRBJ1-2, with D possibly matching TRBD1 (6 bases). Looked up from germline, CDR1 is SGHTA and CDR2 is FQGNSA. Trimming took 5 bases from V and 4 from J, leaving 17 bases between them. The CDR3 has 15 residues. The DNA of the CDR3 is TGTGCCAGCAGCCGTAATGGGGGCATGAGCTATGGCTACACCTTC. Translation: CASSRNGGMSYGYTF.

The chain combines TRBV29-1 with TRBJ2-5; TRBD1 matches 9 bases. The CDR3 consists of 12 residues. V was clipped by 6 bases and J by 2 bases; unmatched bases: 1. CDR1 is SQVTM, CDR2 ANQGSEA, per germline. The CDR3 DNA follows: TGCAGCGTGGACAGGGGACAAGAGACCCAGTACTTC. Its translation: CSVDRGQETQYF. The whole variable domain, remainder taken from reference TRBV29-1 and TRBJ2-5, is SAVISQKPSRDICQRGTSLTIQCQVDSQVTMMFWYRQQPGQSLTLIATANQGSEATYESGFVIDKFPISRPNLTFSTLTVSNMSPEDSSIYLCSVDRGQETQYFGPGTRLLVL.

The chain employs TRBV19 and TRBJ1-5; 8 bases are a match to TRBD1. V was clipped by 4 bases and J by 2 bases; unmatched bases: 7. Germline loops: CDR1 LNHDA, CDR2 SQIVND (reference sequence). CDR3 length: 16 residues. The CDR3 reads CASSTQQGGGNQPQHF. In DNA form, the CDR3 reads TGTGCCAGTAGTACCCAACAGGGGGGGGGCAATCAGCCCCAGCATTTT.

V usage is TRBV27 and J usage is TRBJ2-7, with a possible D match to TRBD1 (6 bases). The V gene's germline CDR1 is MNHEY and CDR2 SMNVEV (reference sequence). Trimming stripped 7 bases from V and 4 bases from J, with 17 bases between. The CDR3 consists of 14 residues. The DNA of the CDR3 is TGTGCCAGCAAAGGTGGCAGGGGCCCTTACGAGCAGTACTTC. This translates into CASKGGRGPYEQYF.

The CDR3 DNA follows: TGTGCCAGCAGGCCGCAGGGGCCCGGCGGGGAGCTGTTTTTT. Its protein product is CASRPQGPGGELFF. The chain links TRBV7-2 to TRBJ2-2; a weak D match, TRBD1 (6 bases). The length of the CDR3 is 14 residues. Per germline, CDR1 SGHTA and CDR2 FQGNSA. V was trimmed by 6 bases and J by 7 bases, leaving 15 bases between them.

This clone has only one observation. The chain employs TRBV29-1 and TRBJ2-1; 11 positions match TRBD1. This CDR3 has 16 residues. V lost 0 bases to trimming and J lost 6 bases; unmatched junction nucleotides: 7. The germline V gene encodes CDR1 SQVTM and CDR2 ANQGSEA. The CDR3 DNA reads as TGCAGCGTTGAAGAAACGGGACAGGGGGGCCTCAATGAGCAGTTCTTC. Amino acids: CSVEETGQGGLNEQFF.

The genes are TRBV28 and TRBJ1-4; D gene unclear. This CDR3 is 13 amino acids long. Germline V gene data show CDR1 as MDHEN and CDR2 as SYDVKM. V lost 3 bases to trimming and J lost 2 bases, with 4 bases between them. CDR3 protein: CASSFRTNEKLFF. CDR3 DNA: TGTGCCAGCAGTTTCAGGACTAATGAAAAACTGTTTTTT.

The chain is built from TRBV18 and TRBJ1-2; unclear D gene. Trimming pared 8 bases from V and 1 base from J, leaving 11 bases between. Looked up from germline, CDR1 is KGHSH and CDR2 is LQKENI. The CDR3 consists of 13 residues. The chain's CDR3 is CASTTDINYGYTF. Here the CDR3 DNA reads TGTGCCAGCACAACAGACATTAACTATGGCTACACCTTC. Combining the CDR3 with reference TRBV18 and TRBJ1-2 gives the whole variable domain NAGVMQNPRHLVRRRGQEARLRCSPMKGHSHVYWYRQLPEEGLKFMVYLQKENIIDESGMPKERFSAEFPKEGPSILRIQQVVRGDSAAYFCASTTDINYGYTFGSGTRLTVV.

This chain links TRBV2 with TRBJ2-7, with TRBD1 matching over 11 bases. Germline V gene lookup returns CDR1 SNHLY and CDR2 FYNNEI. V was pared by 4 bases and J by 5 bases, with 4 bases of the junction left unmatched. This CDR3 region has 14 residues. The DNA of the CDR3 is TGTGCCAGCAGTGTAGGACAGGGGGCTCACGAGCAGTACTTC. Encoded protein: CASSVGQGAHEQYF.

This chain links TRBV7-9 with TRBJ1-2; a possible D gene is TRBD1 (6 bases). Germline V CDR1 and CDR2: SEHNR, FQNEAQ (reference sequence). V dropped 5 bases and J dropped 0 bases, with 13 bases sitting between them. This CDR3 is 15 amino acids long. This CDR3 reads CASSGGRDANYGYTF. CDR3 DNA: TGTGCCAGCAGCGGGGGCAGGGACGCTAACTATGGCTACACCTTC.

The chain employs TRBV11-2 and TRBJ2-7; TRBD1 matches at 9 bases. CDR1 is SGHAT and CDR2 is FQNNGV in the germline V gene. The junction had 8 bases not matched to a gene; V was cut back by 1 base and J by 1 base. CDR3 length: 17 residues. The CDR3 protein is CASSLVGSGTGSYEQYF. In DNA form, the CDR3 reads TGTGCCAGCAGCTTAGTAGGTTCGGGGACAGGGTCCTACGAGCAGTACTTC.

The V call is TRBV19, the J call TRBJ2-5; possibly TRBD1 for D (6 bases). The V end lost 3 bases, the J end lost 2 bases, and 10 bases lay between the germline ends. This CDR3 is built from 14 residues. Germline V gene sequence: CDR1 LNHDA, CDR2 SQIVND (reference sequence). For the CDR3, the DNA is TGTGCCAGTAGTATCAGTAGGGGGCAAGAGACCCAGTACTTC. Encoded protein: CASSISRGQETQYF.

The CDR3 protein is CASTRTRNYGYTF. In DNA, the CDR3 is TGTGCCAGCACTAGGACAAGAAACTATGGCTACACCTTC. This rearrangement joins TRBV2 to TRBJ1-2, with D tentatively TRBD1 (5 bases). Germline assignment: CDR1 SNHLY and CDR2 FYNNEI. The CDR3 runs 13 residues. Trimming took off 7 bases at V and 2 bases at J, with 11 bases between the two ends.

The chain carries TRBV5-4 and TRBJ2-3; the D is unclear. This CDR3 spans 14 amino acids. Germline V lookup: CDR1 SGHNT, CDR2 YYREEE (reference sequence). Trimming left V 0 bases short and J 2 bases short, with 7 bases between. CDR3 in DNA: TGTGCCAGCAGCTTGGGACTTTCCACAGATACGCAGTATTTT. This sequence encodes CASSLGLSTDTQYF.

V and J are TRBV5-1 and TRBJ1-2; no firm D call. This CDR3 is built from 14 residues. Deletions cut 2 bases from V and 4 bases from J, with 12 bases between. The germline V gene has CDR1 SGHRS and CDR2 YFSETQ. The DNA for the CDR3 is TGCGCCAGCAGCTTTGGCGGAAGCGCCTATGGCTACACCTTC. It translates to CASSFGGSAYGYTF. Full variable domain (remainder filled in from reference TRBV5-1 and TRBJ1-2): KAGVTQTPRYLIKTRGQQVTLSCSPISGHRSVSWYQQTPGQGLQFLFEYFSETQRNKGNFPGRFSGRQFSNSRSEMNVSTLELGDSALYLCASSFGGSAYGYTFGSGTRLTVV.

The gene calls are TRBV7-9 and TRBJ2-5; D possibly corresponds to TRBD1 (6 bases). Germline CDR1 reads SEHNR; CDR2 reads FQNEAQ (reference sequence). CDR3 length: 14 amino acids. The V gene lost 4 bases and the J gene lost 0 bases, with 9 bases spanning the gap. The CDR3 DNA follows: TGTGCCAGCAGCTCCTACAGGGACCAAGAGACCCAGTACTTC. Amino acid sequence: CASSSYRDQETQYF.

The chain recombines TRBV6-5 with TRBJ2-5; the match to TRBD1 covers 10 bases. V shed 6 bases and J 4 bases; nucleotides not matched to a gene: 5. CDR3 length: 14 amino acids. Germline V gene data show CDR1 as MNHEY and CDR2 as SVGAGI. CDR3 coding DNA: TGTGCCAGCAGGACGACAGGGGGCAGAGAGACCCAGTACTTC. This gives the protein CASRTTGGRETQYF.